A selection of T cell receptor beta chains follows, all from one sample in a study of control samples from healthy donors and cancer patients. Libraries were prepared by immunoSEQ multiplex PCR; TCRdb keeps only in-frame clonotypes and omits some of them. The table includes around 100,000 clones, about 90% detected once. Sequencing was performed on blood. The receptors here all came from a woman between 45 and 65 years old in good health. Each CDR3 is given with its conserved first and last residue. A D gene is named only where the DNA matches it firmly. The size field is filled for only some rows; it gives once, few, many or a size class.

clone size,J gene,D gene,V gene,CDR3 protein,CDR3 DNA
-,TRBJ1-2,-,TRBV7-2,CASSLDTVGRGGGGYTF,TGTGCCAGCAGCTTAGATACCGTGGGACGGGGAGGGGGTGGCTACACCTTC
-,TRBJ1-2,TRBD1,TRBV6-6,CASSYSGTGVGYTF,TGTGCCAGCAGTTACTCGGGGACAGGGGTTGGCTACACCTTC
-,TRBJ2-7,-,TRBV5-6,CASSPGTASYEQYF,TGTGCCAGCAGCCCCGGGACGGCCTCCTACGAGCAGTACTTC
-,TRBJ2-1,TRBD1,TRBV4-3,CASSQDVRTGPFSSYNEQFF,TGCGCCAGCAGCCAAGATGTAAGGACAGGGCCATTTAGCTCCTACAATGAGCAGTTCTTC
-,TRBJ1-2,-,TRBV20-1,CSAAMGYGYTF,TGCAGTGCAGCTATGGGATATGGCTACACCTTC
once,TRBJ1-3,-,TRBV3-1/TRBV3-2,CASSQPGSAGNTIYF,TGTGCCAGCAGCCAACCGGGGTCAGCTGGAAACACCATATATTTT
few,TRBJ1-1,-,TRBV11-1,CASSLARTTGRSTEAFF,TGTGCCAGCAGCTTAGCCAGGACAACGGGGAGGTCCACTGAAGCTTTCTTT
few,TRBJ1-4,-,TRBV4-1,CASSSLSGYTEKLFF,TGCGCCAGCAGCTCTCTGTCGGGGTATACGGAAAAACTGTTTTTT
-,TRBJ1-6,-,TRBV7-2,CASSPDSLPHSPLHF,TGTGCCAGCAGCCCGGACTCCCTTCCCCATTCACCCCTCCACTTT
-,TRBJ2-7,-,TRBV20-1,CSASREQASYEQYF,TGCAGTGCTAGTCGGGAGCAGGCGTCCTACGAGCAGTACTTC
-,TRBJ2-1,-,TRBV5-5,CASSLRPVGNEQFF,TGTGCCAGCAGCTTGCGACCGGTGGGAAATGAGCAGTTCTTC
-,TRBJ1-2,-,TRBV6-5,CASSYSTVTGDYGYTF,TGTGCCAGCAGTTACTCGACCGTCACGGGGGACTATGGCTACACCTTC
few,TRBJ1-1,TRBD1,TRBV18,CASSPSKGANTEAFF,TGTGCCAGCTCACCATCTAAGGGGGCGAACACTGAAGCTTTCTTT
once,TRBJ2-5,-,TRBV5-6,CASSLRETQYF,TGTGCCAGCAGCTTGCGGGAGACCCAGTACTTC
-,TRBJ2-1,TRBD2,TRBV18,CASSPPSGTYNEQFF,TGTGCCAGCTCACCCCCTAGCGGTACTTACAATGAGCAGTTCTTC
-,TRBJ1-5,-,TRBV6-4,CASSDYPGQPQHF,TGTGCCAGCAGTGACTACCCAGGACAGCCCCAGCATTTT
once,TRBJ1-6,TRBD1,TRBV6-5,CASSLDRVKVHF,TGTGCCAGCAGCCTGGACAGGGTGAAGGTCCACTTT
-,TRBJ2-1,TRBD2,TRBV4-3,CASSQEKWASGSRQFF,TGCGCCAGCAGCCAAGAGAAGTGGGCTAGCGGGAGTCGTCAGTTCTTC
-,TRBJ2-1,TRBD2,TRBV4-2,CASSPLAGGYNEQFF,TGTGCCAGCAGCCCACTAGCGGGGGGCTACAATGAGCAGTTCTTC
-,TRBJ2-5,TRBD2,TRBV18,CASSSGLAGPTGETQYF,TGTGCCAGCTCATCGGGACTAGCGGGGCCCACGGGAGAGACCCAGTACTTC
few,TRBJ1-1,-,TRBV5-4,CASSLASTEAFF,TGTGCCAGCAGCTTGGCTTCCACTGAAGCTTTCTTT
-,TRBJ2-5,TRBD2,TRBV7-2,CASRASGREETQYF,TGTGCCAGCAGGGCTAGCGGGAGGGAAGAGACCCAGTACTTC
-,TRBJ2-5,TRBD2,TRBV9,CASSVRVGLAGQETQYF,TGTGCCAGCAGCGTACGGGTTGGGCTAGCGGGGCAAGAGACCCAGTACTTC
-,TRBJ1-2,-,TRBV2,CASSGEVRVNYGYTF,TGTGCCAGCAGTGGAGAGGTCAGGGTTAACTATGGCTACACCTTC
-,TRBJ1-2,TRBD1,TRBV2,CASSADRDYGYTF,TGTGCCAGCAGTGCCGACAGGGACTATGGCTACACCTTC
-,TRBJ2-5,-,TRBV24-1,CATSDLMDSQETQYF,TGTGCCACCAGTGATTTAATGGACAGCCAAGAGACCCAGTACTTC
-,TRBJ2-7,-,TRBV4-1,CASSPSGQMAYEQYF,TGCGCCAGCAGCCCAAGCGGCCAGATGGCCTACGAGCAGTACTTC
-,TRBJ2-1,TRBD2,TRBV9,CASSPWGGSYNEQFF,TGTGCCAGCAGCCCATGGGGGGGATCCTACAATGAGCAGTTCTTC
-,TRBJ1-2,-,TRBV5-8,CASSFPYLRNGYTF,TGTGCCAGCAGCTTTCCCTACTTGAGGAATGGCTACACCTTC
few,TRBJ2-7,-,TRBV19,CASSEGMKSYEQYF,TGTGCCAGTAGTGAGGGTATGAAATCCTACGAGCAGTACTTC
-,TRBJ1-2,-,TRBV29-1,CSVTRVAQNYGYTF,TGCAGCGTAACCCGGGTGGCACAGAACTATGGCTACACCTTC
-,TRBJ2-3,TRBD2,TRBV24-1,CATSDGSGRRDTQYF,TGTGCCACCAGTGATGGTAGCGGGAGAAGAGATACGCAGTATTTT
-,TRBJ2-3,-,TRBV5-1,CASSLDRGTDTQYF,TGCGCCAGCAGCTTGGACCGAGGCACAGATACGCAGTATTTT
-,TRBJ2-3,TRBD1,TRBV5-1,CASSSRGSNRGRGTDTQYF,TGCGCCAGCAGCTCCAGAGGGAGCAACAGGGGGCGGGGCACAGATACGCAGTATTTT
-,TRBJ1-3,-,TRBV3-1/TRBV3-2,CASSPWTNTIYF,TGTGCCAGCAGTCCATGGACAAACACCATATATTTT
-,TRBJ2-3,-,TRBV18,CASSPSIGADTQYF,TGTGCCAGCTCACCATCCATTGGTGCAGATACGCAGTATTTT